This T cell receptor beta chain is from a study of cytomegalovirus exposure and HLA in healthy donors. Study information: In terms of ancestry, the Caucasian-associated cluster contained 75% to 85% of the roughly 400 genotyped donors.

This cohort consisted of healthy bone marrow donors. Note on this clone: Its antigen is undetermined.

The V end lost 1 base, the J end lost 3 bases, and 16 bases lay between the germline ends. Germline CDR1 and CDR2: SGHDT and YYEEEE. This CDR3 has 16 amino acids. Study results and caveats: Diagnosis of cytomegalovirus status made by the classifier reportedly showed high specificity and sensitivity. Most TCRs appeared rarely, but some public TCRs recurred in many donors.

Researchers ran the PCR with 60 Vbeta and 13 Jbeta primers. TCRdb's table, derived via immunoSEQ multiplex PCR, lists solely in-frame clones and lacks some. Counted here are about 120,000 clones, 65% to 80% occurring once; the ten biggest clones make up 9.5% to 13%. This receptor was identified in a man aged 35-49 years in good health and CMV-seropositive. The chain combines TRBV5-6 with TRBJ2-5; D may be TRBD2 (6 bases). Input material: PBMCs. The DNA of the CDR3 is TGTGCCAGCAGCTTGCTAGGGGCGGGGAAGAAAGAGACCCAGTACTTC. Protein product: CASSLLGAGKKETQYF. Full variable domain (remainder filled in from reference TRBV5-6 and TRBJ2-5): DAGVTQSPTHLIKTRGQQVTLRCSPKSGHDTVSWYQQALGQGPQFIFQYYEEEERQRGNFPDRFSGHQFPNYSSELNVNALLLGDSALYLCASSLLGAGKKETQYFGPGTRLLVL.